This T cell receptor (beta chain) appears in the sequencing data of a study of blood T cell repertoires in COVID-19. Whole-study context: The analysed material was cDNA or gDNA that came from T cells, B-cell-depleted T cells, or PBMCs.

Trimming cost V 4 bases and J 3 bases; bases outside gene matches: 6. There are 14 residues in the CDR3. Germline CDR1 reads SGDLS; CDR2 reads YYNGEE. As handled by the study authors: By means of reference gene primer amplification, nucleated cell counts were estimated. Produced via immunoSEQ multiplex PCR; TCRdb's table is partial and in-frame only. V and J calls and clone size are copied from that table; D and trimming were computed from the DNA. The table records 250,000 to 350,000 clones, approximately 88% of them present only once. V is TRBV9 and J is TRBJ2-5; 7 nucleotides match TRBD1. This receptor was identified in a woman in her 40s who had recovered from COVID-19. The sequencing sample was made of peripheral blood. The CDR3 here is CASSYTGQEETQYF. CDR3 nucleotides: TGTGCCAGCAGCTACACCGGACAGGAAGAGACCCAGTACTTC.